These 32 T cell receptor beta chains share one sample of origin, sequenced in a study of shared clonotypes between healthy human individuals. Measured with immunoSEQ multiplex PCR; TCRdb has only the in-frame clones, and not every one. The sample yields around 2,000,000 clones, 93% seen once. Naive CD8 cells, CD45RO-negative and positively selected for CCR7, excluded terminally differentiated effector memory CD45RA+ cells. The sample consisted of naive CD8+ T cells from PBMCs. These receptors were taken from a man aged 18 to 29 in good health. Some clones in this sample may be carry-over from other donors' samples.

This chain uses TRBV4-1 with TRBJ1-5; D possibly corresponds to TRBD1 (6 bases). Trimming removed 0 bases at V and 1 base at J, with 10 bases between. CDR3 length equals 16 residues. Germline values: CDR1 MGHRA, CDR2 YSYEKL. The CDR3 sequence is CASSQDEGESNQPQHF. Written as DNA, the CDR3 is TGCGCCAGCAGCCAAGATGAGGGGGAGAGCAATCAGCCCCAGCATTTT.

With respect to this clone: Other DNA variants within this sample encode the same CDR3. The chain carries TRBV27 and TRBJ2-7, with D perhaps TRBD1 or TRBD2 (5 bases each). Trimming pared 2 bases from V and 3 bases from J, leaving 8 bases between. The CDR3 is made up of 13 amino acids. CDR1 and CDR2 from the germline V gene are MNHEY and SMNVEV (reference sequence). Written as DNA, the CDR3 is TGTGCCAGCAGTTTAGGGGGTAGCTACGAGCAGTACTTC. Translation: CASSLGGSYEQYF.

Comments on this clone: Distinct nucleotide sequences in the sample also encode this CDR3. This chain uses TRBV9 with TRBJ2-1; no clear D. Trimming cost V 0 bases and J 0 bases, with 7 bases left between them. Germline CDR1 and CDR2: SGDLS and YYNGEE. CDR3 length: 15 residues. The CDR3 DNA reads as TGTGCCAGCAGCGTAGGAAGCGTCTCCTACAATGAGCAGTTCTTC. It encodes CASSVGSVSYNEQFF.

This clone was recorded only once. The V gene is TRBV28, the J gene TRBJ1-6; TRBD1 is a possible D gene (6 bases). Germline CDR1 and CDR2: MDHEN and SYDVKM. Trimming shortened V by 7 bases and J by 7 bases, and 17 bases separated the two germline ends. CDR3 length equals 15 residues. Here the CDR3 DNA reads TGTGCCAGCAACGTCGATTTAGGGGGGAATTCACCCCTCCACTTT. Amino acids: CASNVDLGGNSPLHF.

The chain recombines TRBV10-1 with TRBJ2-7, with TRBD2 identical over 9 bases. Germline V CDR1 and CDR2: WNHNN, SYGVQD (reference sequence). Trimming took 2 bases from V and 3 from J; bases not matched to a gene: 11. The CDR3 runs to 17 residues. CDR3 DNA sequence: TGCGCCAGCAGTGAGACAACCTTAGCGGGAGCCTACTACGAGCAGTACTTC. This encodes CASSETTLAGAYYEQYF.

The V and J genes are TRBV5-6 and TRBJ2-1, with D uncertain. Germline assignment: CDR1 SGHDT and CDR2 YYEEEE. This CDR3 is 13 amino acids long. Trimming took 0 bases from V and 4 from J, leaving 5 bases between them. In DNA form, the CDR3 reads TGTGCCAGCAGCTTGGAGGAATACAATGAGCAGTTCTTC. Its translation is CASSLEEYNEQFF.

This clone was counted a single time. The chain links TRBV6-6 to TRBJ1-2; 9 bases are shared with TRBD1. V lost 2 bases to trimming and J lost 4 bases; unmatched junction nucleotides: 8. There are 16 residues in the CDR3. CDR1 and CDR2 from the germline V gene are MNHNY and SVGAGI (reference sequence). The CDR3 DNA is TGTGCCAGCAGTTACCCCAACCTGGACAGGGGCTATGGCTACACCTTC. It specifies CASSYPNLDRGYGYTF.

Written as DNA, the CDR3 is TGTGCCAGCTACTCCGGGTTGAAGACAGATACGCAGTATTTT. It translates to CASYSGLKTDTQYF. The chain couples TRBV18 to TRBJ2-3; no clear D. CDR1 and CDR2 (germline): KGHSH, LQKENI. CDR3 length equals 14 residues. V gave up 7 bases and J gave up 3 bases, with 14 bases separating them.

This clone appeared a single time. The chain uses TRBV7-9 and TRBJ1-2, with D uncertain. Trimming cost V 1 base and J 2 bases, with 11 bases left between them. Looked up from germline, CDR1 is SEHNR and CDR2 is FQNEAQ (reference sequence). The CDR3 is 15 amino acids. CDR3 amino acids: CASSLGVGLNYGYTF. CDR3 DNA sequence: TGTGCCAGCAGCTTAGGGGTGGGATTGAACTATGGCTACACCTTC.

As regards this clone: Other DNA sequences in this sample translate to the same CDR3. The chain combines TRBV27 with TRBJ2-3; 9 positions match TRBD2. The CDR3 runs to 15 residues. Germline CDR1 MNHEY, CDR2 SMNVEV (reference sequence). Trimming at V came to 3 bases and at J to 3 bases, leaving 4 bases not matched to a gene. In DNA form, the CDR3 reads TGTGCCAGCAGTTTTCTGGCGGGAGGGACAGATACGCAGTATTTT. Its protein is CASSFLAGGTDTQYF.

The chain employs TRBV4-2 and TRBJ2-3, with 11 bases aligning to TRBD2. The trim removed 5 bases at V and 4 bases at J, leaving 8 bases unmatched. Germline V gene lookup returns CDR1 LGHNA and CDR2 YNFKEQ. CDR3 length equals 16 residues. This CDR3 reads CASSATSGNSADTQYF. CDR3 DNA: TGTGCCAGCAGCGCGACTAGCGGGAATTCTGCAGATACGCAGTATTTT.

The chain has TRBV28 and TRBJ1-1; D is undetermined. V was shortened by 6 bases and J by 4 bases, with 15 bases between the two germline ends. The CDR3 consists of 14 residues. The germline gives CDR1 MDHEN, CDR2 SYDVKM. The CDR3 region is CASSEMAEITEAFF. CDR3 DNA sequence: TGTGCCAGCAGCGAAATGGCAGAGATCACTGAAGCTTTCTTT.

The V gene is TRBV27, the J gene TRBJ2-2, with D perhaps given as TRBD1 or TRBD2 (6 bases each). Germline CDR1 and CDR2: MNHEY and SMNVEV (reference sequence). The length of the CDR3 is 17 residues. Trimming left V 0 bases short and J 9 bases short, with 20 bases between. Written as DNA, the CDR3 is TGTGCCAGCAGTTTATCGCCTGGACAGTGGAGGGAAAGGGAGCTGTTTTTT. Its translation is CASSLSPGQWRERELFF.

The chain joins TRBV19 to TRBJ2-1, with 7 positions matching TRBD2. Trimming at V came to 2 bases and at J to 3 bases, leaving 10 bases not matched to a gene. CDR1 and CDR2 from the germline V gene are LNHDA and SQIVND (reference sequence). The CDR3 totals 17 residues. The CDR3 loop is CASSISGGRAIYNEQFF. CDR3 nucleotides: TGTGCCAGTAGTATAAGTGGAGGGAGGGCCATCTACAATGAGCAGTTCTTC.

The J gene is TRBJ1-1, the V gene TRBV9, with D hard to call. This CDR3 is 14 amino acids long. Trimming pared 4 bases from V and 4 bases from J, leaving 14 bases between. Germline loops: CDR1 SGDLS, CDR2 YYNGEE. The CDR3 spells CASSPRGLLTEAFF. The CDR3 DNA reads as TGTGCCAGCAGCCCCCGGGGTCTCCTCACTGAAGCTTTCTTT.

The J gene is TRBJ2-1, the V gene TRBV5-1, with 10 bases that match TRBD2. The CDR3 is made up of 16 amino acids. CDR1 and CDR2 from the germline V gene are SGHRS and YFSETQ. The trim removed 3 bases at V and 3 bases at J, leaving 6 bases unmatched. CDR3 amino acids: CASSSRTSGFYNEQFF. CDR3 nucleotide sequence: TGCGCCAGCAGCTCTAGGACTAGCGGATTCTACAATGAGCAGTTCTTC. Combining the CDR3 with reference TRBV5-1 and TRBJ2-1 gives the whole variable domain KAGVTQTPRYLIKTRGQQVTLSCSPISGHRSVSWYQQTPGQGLQFLFEYFSETQRNKGNFPGRFSGRQFSNSRSEMNVSTLELGDSALYLCASSSRTSGFYNEQFFGPGTRLTVL.

Remarks on this clone: Its ends do not fully match the called genes, so a read error is possible. V usage is TRBV28 and J usage is TRBJ2-1, with D possibly matching TRBD2 (7 bases). Germline loops: CDR1 MDHEN, CDR2 SYDVKM. The CDR3 runs 12 residues. The CDR3 region is CASSLGGGIPVF. The CDR3 DNA reads TGTGCCAGCAGTTTAGGGGGGGGCATCCCGGTCTTC.

This clone has only one observation. The chain has TRBV5-6 and TRBJ2-2; maybe TRBD1 (6 bases). This CDR3 is built from 14 residues. Germline lookup yields CDR1 SGHDT and CDR2 YYEEEE. V was clipped by 5 bases and J by 4 bases, with 12 bases between them. The CDR3 nucleotides are TGTGCCAGCAGGCAAATAGGGGGCACCGGGGAGCTGTTTTTT. This sequence encodes CASRQIGGTGELFF.

The CDR3 DNA reads as TGTGCCAGCAGCCCTGACCTACAAGGAACCCAGTACTTC. It specifies CASSPDLQGTQYF. The rearrangement joins TRBV7-9 to TRBJ2-5, with unresolved D. The germline gives CDR1 SEHNR, CDR2 FQNEAQ (reference sequence). The CDR3 spans 13 residues. V was trimmed by 5 bases and J by 8 bases, leaving 15 bases between them.

The chain links TRBV5-5 to TRBJ1-5, with D possibly being TRBD1 (6 bases). Trimming left V 1 base short and J 2 bases short, with 13 bases between. Germline V gene data show CDR1 as SGHKS and CDR2 as YYEKEE (reference sequence). This CDR3 is built from 16 residues. Here the CDR3 DNA reads TGTGCCAGCAGCTTGAGACAGGTAGTTGGCAATCAGCCCCAGCATTTT. Residues: CASSLRQVVGNQPQHF.

In its sample, this clone was seen a few times. Different DNA sequences within this sample yield the same CDR3. V and J are TRBV7-9 and TRBJ1-1, with no clear D. This CDR3 spans 13 amino acids. V was shortened by 5 bases and J by 0 bases, with 7 bases between the two germline ends. Germline V gene lookup returns CDR1 SEHNR and CDR2 FQNEAQ (reference sequence). The CDR3 DNA reads TGTGCCAGCAGCCTCCCTCTGAACACTGAAGCTTTCTTT. This gives the protein CASSLPLNTEAFF.

This chain joins TRBV7-9 and TRBJ2-3; no clear D gene. The CDR3 sequence is 17 residues long. The V end was cut by 5 bases, the J end by 2 bases, with 20 bases between. Looked up from germline, CDR1 is SEHNR and CDR2 is FQNEAQ (reference sequence). CDR3 sequence (DNA): TGTGCCAGCAGCCAAGGGTTACGGACGCCCCTCACAGATACGCAGTATTTT. The encoded protein is CASSQGLRTPLTDTQYF.

This chain links TRBV27 with TRBJ2-5; D possibly corresponds to TRBD1 (6 bases). The CDR3 contains 14 residues. Germline V lookup: CDR1 MNHEY, CDR2 SMNVEV (reference sequence). The V end was cut by 5 bases, the J end by 1 base, with 11 bases between. For the CDR3, the DNA is TGTGCCAGCAGTGCGAGACAGGCCCAAGAGACCCAGTACTTC. Translation: CASSARQAQETQYF.

This chain joins TRBV27 and TRBJ2-7; possible D gene TRBD1, 6 bases. CDR1 and CDR2 from the germline V gene are MNHEY and SMNVEV (reference sequence). The germline V and J ends were trimmed by 4 bases and 2 bases, with 9 bases remaining between them. This CDR3 has 13 residues. In DNA, the CDR3 is TGTGCCAGCAGTTGGGACAAGACCTACGAGCAGTACTTC. Its protein is CASSWDKTYEQYF.

The chain employs TRBV4-2 and TRBJ2-3, with D perhaps matching TRBD1 or TRBD2 (5 bases each). The V end lost 0 bases, the J end lost 4 bases, and 17 bases lay between the germline ends. CDR1 is LGHNA, CDR2 YNFKEQ, per germline. The CDR3 totals 17 residues. CDR3 amino acids: CASSQDDGAGRADTQYF. DNA for the CDR3: TGTGCCAGCAGCCAAGATGACGGGGCAGGGAGAGCAGATACGCAGTATTTT.

The chain combines TRBV5-6 with TRBJ1-6; D is uncertain. This CDR3 comprises 12 residues. Trimming pared 0 bases from V and 9 bases from J, leaving 4 bases between. The germline V gene has CDR1 SGHDT and CDR2 YYEEEE. CDR3 DNA: TGTGCCAGCAGCTTGGATACTTCACCCCTCCACTTT. Translating it yields CASSLDTSPLHF.

This clone was seen once. The gene calls are TRBV27 and TRBJ2-3; D is uncertain. V was pared by 2 bases and J by 1 base, with 13 bases between. This CDR3 has 16 residues. Germline CDR1 MNHEY, CDR2 SMNVEV (reference sequence). DNA for the CDR3: TGTGCCAGCAGTTTAGCGGCTAGTTACGGCACAGATACGCAGTATTTT. This gives the protein CASSLAASYGTDTQYF.

This chain joins TRBV30 and TRBJ2-7; D may be TRBD1 (5 bases). Germline values: CDR1 GTSNPN, CDR2 SVGIG (reference sequence). V lost 0 bases to trimming and J lost 7 bases, with 13 bases between them. This CDR3 comprises 13 residues. CDR3 in DNA: TGTGCCTGGAGTGTGGGCAGGGCTAAAGAGCAGTACTTC. Its translation: CAWSVGRAKEQYF.

This chain links TRBV6-5 with TRBJ2-1, with 7 nucleotides matching TRBD2. CDR3 length: 13 residues. Looked up from germline, CDR1 is MNHEY and CDR2 is SVGAGI. With V trimmed by 2 bases and J by 10 bases, 5 bases remained unmatched. CDR3 DNA: TGTGCCAGCAGTTACACTATGCGGGGGGAGCAGTTCTTC. As protein: CASSYTMRGEQFF.

The chain is built from TRBV30 and TRBJ2-1; 7 bases match TRBD2. The length of the CDR3 is 15 residues. Germline CDR1 is GTSNPN and CDR2 is SVGIG (reference sequence). J was trimmed by 10 bases and V by 0 bases; bases with no gene match: 12. The chain's CDR3 is CAWSVASGSSREQFF. DNA of the CDR3: TGTGCCTGGAGTGTAGCTAGCGGTTCATCAAGGGAGCAGTTCTTC.

V is TRBV11-2 and J is TRBJ2-5; D unresolved. The CDR3 runs 15 residues. The germline V gene encodes CDR1 SGHAT and CDR2 FQNNGV. V was cut by 1 base and J by 5 bases, with 14 bases left in between. CDR3 bases: TGTGCCAGCAGCTTAGTTCCGGACCGCTTGGAGACCCAGTACTTC. It translates to CASSLVPDRLETQYF.

The chain recombines TRBV7-2 with TRBJ2-3, with D unresolved. Germline CDR1 SGHTA, CDR2 FQGNSA. The CDR3 runs 14 residues. V lost 3 bases, J lost 2 bases, and 9 bases lay in between. CDR3 sequence reads: CASSFLGYTDTQYF. CDR3 nucleotides: TGTGCCAGCAGCTTCCTGGGTTACACAGATACGCAGTATTTT.